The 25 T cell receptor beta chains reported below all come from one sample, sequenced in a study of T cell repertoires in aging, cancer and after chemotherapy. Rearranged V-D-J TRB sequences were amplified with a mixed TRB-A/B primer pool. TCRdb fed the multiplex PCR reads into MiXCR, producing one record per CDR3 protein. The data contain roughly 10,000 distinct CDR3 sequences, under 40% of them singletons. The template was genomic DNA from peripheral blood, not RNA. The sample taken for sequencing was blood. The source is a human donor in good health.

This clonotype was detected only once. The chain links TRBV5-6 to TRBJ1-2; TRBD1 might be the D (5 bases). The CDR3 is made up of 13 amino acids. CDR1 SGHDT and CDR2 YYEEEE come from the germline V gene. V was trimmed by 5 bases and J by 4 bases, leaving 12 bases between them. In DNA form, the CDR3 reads TGTGCCAGCAGTCCCGGGGGGGGCTATGGCTACACCTTC. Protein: CASSPGGGYGYTF.

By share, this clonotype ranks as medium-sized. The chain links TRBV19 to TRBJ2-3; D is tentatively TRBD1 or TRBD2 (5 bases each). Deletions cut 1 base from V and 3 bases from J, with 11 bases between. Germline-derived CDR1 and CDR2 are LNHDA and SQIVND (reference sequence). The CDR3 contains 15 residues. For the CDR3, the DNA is TGTGCCAGTAGTATAGGCCGCGAGGGGACAGATACGCAGTATTTT. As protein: CASSIGREGTDTQYF.

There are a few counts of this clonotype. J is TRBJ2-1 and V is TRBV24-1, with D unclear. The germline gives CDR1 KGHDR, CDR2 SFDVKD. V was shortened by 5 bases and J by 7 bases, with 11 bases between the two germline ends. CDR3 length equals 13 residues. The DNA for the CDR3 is TGTGCCACCAGTGGTCCGTTCGGGAATGAGCAGTTCTTC. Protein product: CATSGPFGNEQFF.

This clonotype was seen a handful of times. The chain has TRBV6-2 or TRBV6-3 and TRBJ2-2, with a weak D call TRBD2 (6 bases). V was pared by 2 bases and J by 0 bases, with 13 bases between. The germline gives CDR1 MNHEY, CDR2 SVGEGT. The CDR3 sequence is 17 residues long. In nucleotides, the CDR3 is TGTGCCAGCAGTTACAACCCCGGGGGAGCGAACACCGGGGAGCTGTTTTTT. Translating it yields CASSYNPGGANTGELFF.

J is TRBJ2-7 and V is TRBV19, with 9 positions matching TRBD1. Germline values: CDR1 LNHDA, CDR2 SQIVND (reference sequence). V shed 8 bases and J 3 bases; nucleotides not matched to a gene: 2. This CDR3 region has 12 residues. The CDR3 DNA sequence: TGTGCCAGTGGACAGGGGAGCTACGAGCAGTACTTC. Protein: CASGQGSYEQYF.

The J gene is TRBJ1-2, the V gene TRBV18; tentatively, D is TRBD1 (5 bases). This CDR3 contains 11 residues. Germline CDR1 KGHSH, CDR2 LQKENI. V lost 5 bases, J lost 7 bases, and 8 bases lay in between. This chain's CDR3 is CASSSQVGYTF. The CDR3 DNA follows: TGTGCCAGCTCATCACAGGTTGGCTACACCTTC.

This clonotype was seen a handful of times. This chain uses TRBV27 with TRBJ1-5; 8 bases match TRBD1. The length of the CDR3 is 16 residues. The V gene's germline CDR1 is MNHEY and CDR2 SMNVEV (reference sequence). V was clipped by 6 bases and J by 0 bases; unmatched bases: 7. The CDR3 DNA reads TGTGCCAGCAGCGAAGGGACAGGCAATAGCAATCAGCCCCAGCATTTT. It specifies CASSEGTGNSNQPQHF.

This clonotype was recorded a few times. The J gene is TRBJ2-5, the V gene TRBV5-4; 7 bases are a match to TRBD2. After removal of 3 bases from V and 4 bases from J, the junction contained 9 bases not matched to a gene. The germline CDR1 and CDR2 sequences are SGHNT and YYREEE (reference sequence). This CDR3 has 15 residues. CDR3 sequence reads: CASSSLGLGGETQYF. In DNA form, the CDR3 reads TGTGCCAGCAGCTCCCTAGGACTAGGAGGAGAGACCCAGTACTTC.

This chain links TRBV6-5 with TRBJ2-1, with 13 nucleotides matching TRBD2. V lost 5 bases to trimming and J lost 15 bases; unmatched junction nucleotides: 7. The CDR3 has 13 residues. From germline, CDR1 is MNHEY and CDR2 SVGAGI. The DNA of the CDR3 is TGTGCCAGCAGTCGACTAGCGGGAGGACGTCGGTTCTTC. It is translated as CASSRLAGGRRFF.

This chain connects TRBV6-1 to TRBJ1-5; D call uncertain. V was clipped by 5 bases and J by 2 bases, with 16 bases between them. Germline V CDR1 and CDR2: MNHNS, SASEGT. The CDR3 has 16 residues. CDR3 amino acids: CASSPRALGGNQPQHF. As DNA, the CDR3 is TGTGCCAGCAGTCCGCGAGCCCTCGGTGGCAATCAGCCCCAGCATTTT.

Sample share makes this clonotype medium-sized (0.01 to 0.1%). The CDR3 DNA follows: TGTGCCAGTATCCGTGAGGGAAAGATGGGGTACGCCGGGGAGCTGTTTTTT. It is translated as CASIREGKMGYAGELFF. This chain joins TRBV19 and TRBJ2-2; a possible D gene is TRBD2 (5 bases). The V end was cut by 7 bases, the J end by 6 bases, with 24 bases between. The germline V gene has CDR1 LNHDA and CDR2 SQIVND (reference sequence). This CDR3 comprises 17 residues.

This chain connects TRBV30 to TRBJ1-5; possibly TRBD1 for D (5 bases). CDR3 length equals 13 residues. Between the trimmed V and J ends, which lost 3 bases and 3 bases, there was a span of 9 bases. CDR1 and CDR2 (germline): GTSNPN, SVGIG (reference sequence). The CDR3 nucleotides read TGTGCCTGGAGAGGGGCTTACAATCAGCCCCAGCATTTT. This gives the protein CAWRGAYNQPQHF.

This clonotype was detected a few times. The DNA for the CDR3 is TGTGCCAGCAGTGAGGAGGCTAGCGGCTACAATGAGCAGTTCTTC. Translation: CASSEEASGYNEQFF. The chain has TRBV6-4 and TRBJ2-1; 7 bases agree with TRBD2. The CDR3 covers 15 residues. After removal of 3 bases from V and 3 bases from J, the junction contained 5 bases not matched to a gene. Germline CDR1 MRHNA, CDR2 SNTAGT.

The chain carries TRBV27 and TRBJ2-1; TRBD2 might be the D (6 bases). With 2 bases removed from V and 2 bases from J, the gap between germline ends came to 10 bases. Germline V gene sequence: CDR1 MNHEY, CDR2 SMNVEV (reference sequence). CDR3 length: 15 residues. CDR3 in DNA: TGTGCCAGCAGTTTAGGCGGGGTTACCTACAATGAGCAGTTCTTC. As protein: CASSLGGVTYNEQFF.

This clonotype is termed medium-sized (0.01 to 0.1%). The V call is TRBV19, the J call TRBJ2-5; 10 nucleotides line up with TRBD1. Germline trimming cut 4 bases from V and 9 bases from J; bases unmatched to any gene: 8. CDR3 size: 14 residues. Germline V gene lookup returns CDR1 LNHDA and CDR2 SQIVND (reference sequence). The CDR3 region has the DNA TGTGCCAGTAGTACGGGGACAGGGGAGATGTCCCAGTACTTC. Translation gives CASSTGTGEMSQYF. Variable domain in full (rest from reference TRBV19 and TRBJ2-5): DGGITQSPKYLFRKEGQNVTLSCEQNLNHDAMYWYRQDPGQGLRLIYYSQIVNDFQKGDIAEGYSVSREKKESFPLTVTSAQKNPTAFYLCASSTGTGEMSQYFGPGTRLLVL.

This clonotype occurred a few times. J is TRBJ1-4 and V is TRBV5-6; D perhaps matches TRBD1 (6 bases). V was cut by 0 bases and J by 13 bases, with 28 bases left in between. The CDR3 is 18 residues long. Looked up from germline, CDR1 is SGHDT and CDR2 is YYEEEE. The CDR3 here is CASSLVGGGGLSGLGLFF. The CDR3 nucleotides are TGTGCCAGCAGCTTGGTGGGCGGGGGCGGACTTTCGGGACTTGGACTGTTTTTT.

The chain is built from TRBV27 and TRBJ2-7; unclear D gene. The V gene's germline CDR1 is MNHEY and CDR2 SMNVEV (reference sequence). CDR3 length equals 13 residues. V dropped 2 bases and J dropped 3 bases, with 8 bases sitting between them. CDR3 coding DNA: TGTGCCAGCAGTTTAGTGGCAGACTACGAGCAGTACTTC. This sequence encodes CASSLVADYEQYF.

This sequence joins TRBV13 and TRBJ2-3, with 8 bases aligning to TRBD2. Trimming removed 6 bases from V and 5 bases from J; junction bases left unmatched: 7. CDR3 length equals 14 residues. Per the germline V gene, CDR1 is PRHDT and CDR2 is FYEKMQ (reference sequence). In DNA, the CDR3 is TGTGCCAGCAGTTCCCCGGGACTAGGAGATACGCAGTATTTT. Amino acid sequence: CASSSPGLGDTQYF.

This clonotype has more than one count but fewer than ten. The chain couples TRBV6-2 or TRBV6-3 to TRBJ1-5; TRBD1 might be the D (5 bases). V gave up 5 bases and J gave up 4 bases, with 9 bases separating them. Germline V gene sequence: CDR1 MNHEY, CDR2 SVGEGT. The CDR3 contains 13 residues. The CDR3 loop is CASSPTENQPQHF. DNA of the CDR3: TGTGCCAGCAGTCCGACAGAGAATCAGCCCCAGCATTTT.

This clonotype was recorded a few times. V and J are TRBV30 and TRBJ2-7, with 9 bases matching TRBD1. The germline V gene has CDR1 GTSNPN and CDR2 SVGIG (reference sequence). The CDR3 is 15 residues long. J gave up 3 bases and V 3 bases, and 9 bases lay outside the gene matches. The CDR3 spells CAWSRQGVGYYEQYF. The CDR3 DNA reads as TGTGCCTGGAGCCGACAGGGGGTAGGTTACTACGAGCAGTACTTC.

CDR3 in amino acids: CASSPERGTDTQYF. CDR3 nucleotide sequence: TGTGCCAGCAGCCCCGAAAGGGGCACAGATACGCAGTATTTT. The V call is TRBV27, the J call TRBJ2-3; no clear D gene. This CDR3 comprises 14 residues. Trimming stripped 6 bases from V and 1 base from J, with 11 bases between. Germline V gene lookup returns CDR1 MNHEY and CDR2 SMNVEV (reference sequence).

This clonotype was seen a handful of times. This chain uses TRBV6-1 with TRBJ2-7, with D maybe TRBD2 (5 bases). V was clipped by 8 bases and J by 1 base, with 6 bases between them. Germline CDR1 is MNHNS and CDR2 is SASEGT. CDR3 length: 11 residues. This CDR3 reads CASRTSYEQYF. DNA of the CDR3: TGTGCCAGCCGGACTTCCTACGAGCAGTACTTC.

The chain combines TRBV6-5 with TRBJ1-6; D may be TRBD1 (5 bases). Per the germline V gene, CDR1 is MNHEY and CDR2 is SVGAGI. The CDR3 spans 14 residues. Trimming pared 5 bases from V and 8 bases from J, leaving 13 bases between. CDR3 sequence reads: CASSRGAVDSPLHF. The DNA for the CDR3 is TGTGCCAGCAGTAGAGGGGCGGTGGATTCACCCCTCCACTTT.

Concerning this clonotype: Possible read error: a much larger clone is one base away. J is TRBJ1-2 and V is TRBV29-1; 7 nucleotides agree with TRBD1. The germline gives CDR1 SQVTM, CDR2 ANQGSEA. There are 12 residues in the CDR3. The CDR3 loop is CGVLGQNYGYTF. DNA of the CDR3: TGCGGCGTCCTGGGACAGAACTATGGCTACACCTTC.

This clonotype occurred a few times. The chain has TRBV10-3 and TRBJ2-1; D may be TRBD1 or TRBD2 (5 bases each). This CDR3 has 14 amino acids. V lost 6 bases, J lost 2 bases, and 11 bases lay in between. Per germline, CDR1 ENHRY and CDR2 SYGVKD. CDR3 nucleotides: TGTGCCATCAGCCGGGACCTCGCCTACAATGAGCAGTTCTTC. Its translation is CAISRDLAYNEQFF.